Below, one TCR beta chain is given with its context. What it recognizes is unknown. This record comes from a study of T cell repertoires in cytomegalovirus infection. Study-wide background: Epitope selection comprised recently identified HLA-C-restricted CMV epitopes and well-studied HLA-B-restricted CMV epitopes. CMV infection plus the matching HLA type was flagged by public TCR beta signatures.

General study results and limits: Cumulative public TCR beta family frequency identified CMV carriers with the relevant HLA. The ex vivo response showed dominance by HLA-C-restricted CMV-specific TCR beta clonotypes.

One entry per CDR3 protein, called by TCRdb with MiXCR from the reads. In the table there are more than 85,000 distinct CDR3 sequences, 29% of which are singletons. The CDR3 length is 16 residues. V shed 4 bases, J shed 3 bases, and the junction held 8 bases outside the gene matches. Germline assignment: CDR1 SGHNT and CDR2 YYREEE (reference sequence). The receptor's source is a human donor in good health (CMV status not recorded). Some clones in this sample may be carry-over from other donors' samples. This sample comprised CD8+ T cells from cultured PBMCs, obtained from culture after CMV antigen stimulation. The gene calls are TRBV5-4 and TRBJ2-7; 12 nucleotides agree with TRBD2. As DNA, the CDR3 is TGTGCCAGCAGCGCCGGGACTAGCGGGTTAAACTACGAGCAGTACTTC. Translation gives CASSAGTSGLNYEQYF.